This T cell receptor (beta chain) was sequenced in a study of neoadjuvant nivolumab and ipilimumab in lung cancer. Data came from immunoSEQ multiplex PCR; TCRdb stores just in-frame clones and leaves some out. The sample has 6,500 to 8,500 clones, 85% to 90% seen once; the top ten hold 6.5% to 7%. V lost 5 bases to trimming and J lost 3 bases, with 11 bases between them. The length of the CDR3 is 14 residues. Germline V CDR1 and CDR2: SGHTA, FQGNSA. This sequence was found in an adult with non-small cell lung cancer. The V and J genes are TRBV7-2 and TRBJ1-3; maybe TRBD1 (5 bases). Sequences were derived from tumor tissue, sampled after neoadjuvant nivolumab, alone or with ipilimumab, at or shortly before surgery. The CDR3 DNA follows: TGTGCCAGCAGCATAGGGACGTTTGGAAACACCATATATTTT. Protein: CASSIGTFGNTIYF.